The T cell receptor (beta chain) described here comes from a study of T cell changes during pregnancy in multiple sclerosis. The CDR3 totals 14 residues. With 4 bases removed from V and 4 bases from J, the gap between germline ends came to 13 bases. Germline V CDR1 and CDR2: SEHNR, FQNEAQ (reference sequence). Generated by immunoSEQ multiplex PCR, the TCRdb table keeps only in-frame clones and is missing some. This table has about 64,000 clones, more than 90% appearing once. The material was peripheral blood, obtained in the second trimester of pregnancy. V and J are TRBV7-9 and TRBJ2-5; maybe TRBD1 (5 bases). The clonotype comes from a female donor with multiple sclerosis, enrolled in a pregnancy study. The CDR3 loop is CASSSRGWAETQYF. CDR3 sequence (DNA): TGTGCCAGCAGCTCTAGGGGCTGGGCAGAGACCCAGTACTTC.